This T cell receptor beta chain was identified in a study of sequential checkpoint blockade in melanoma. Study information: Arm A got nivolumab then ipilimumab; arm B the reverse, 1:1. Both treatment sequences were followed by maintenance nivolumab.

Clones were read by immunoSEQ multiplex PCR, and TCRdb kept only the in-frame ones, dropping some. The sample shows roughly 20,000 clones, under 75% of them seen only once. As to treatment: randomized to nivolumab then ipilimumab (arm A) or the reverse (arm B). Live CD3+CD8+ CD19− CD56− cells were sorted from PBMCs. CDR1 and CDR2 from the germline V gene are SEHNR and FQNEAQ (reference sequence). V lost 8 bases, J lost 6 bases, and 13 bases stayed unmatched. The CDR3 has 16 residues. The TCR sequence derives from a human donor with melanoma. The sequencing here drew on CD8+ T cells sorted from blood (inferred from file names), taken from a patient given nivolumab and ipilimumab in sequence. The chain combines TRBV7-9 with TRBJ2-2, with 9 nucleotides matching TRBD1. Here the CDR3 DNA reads TGTGCCAGCGGACGGCCTGGGACAGGGTTGGCCGGGGAGCTGTTTTTT. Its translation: CASGRPGTGLAGELFF. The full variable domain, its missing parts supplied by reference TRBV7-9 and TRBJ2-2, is DTGVSQNPRHKITKRGQNVTFRCDPISEHNRLYWYRQTLGQGPEFLTYFQNEAQLEKSRLLSDRFSAERPKGSFSTLEIQRTEQGDSAMYLCASGRPGTGLAGELFFGEGSRLTVL.